A selection of T cell receptor beta chains follows, all from one sample in a study of blood T cell repertoires in COVID-19. The data were produced by immunoSEQ multiplex PCR, yet TCRdb's version contains in-frame clones alone and is incomplete. The sample has roughly 38,000 clones, approximately 80% seen once; the top ten hold roughly 14%. The sample taken for sequencing was peripheral blood. The receptors were gathered from a human donor in a cohort sampled during active COVID-19. The conserved cysteine and the conserved F or W are not part of the CDR3 here. The D gene is left open where the match is weak.

TRBD2	TRBV20-1	TRBJ2-1	SASIGRGGSYNEQF
NA	TRBV4-3	TRBJ2-6	ASSSPRPGSGANVLT
NA	TRBV7-2	TRBJ1-5	ASSPRGGQPQH
NA	TRBV2	TRBJ2-4	ATCTGMVNIQY
TRBD1	TRBV3-1/TRBV3-2	TRBJ1-3	ASSQGDSGNTIY
NA	TRBV14	TRBJ1-1	ASSPQGRGVEAF
TRBD1	TRBV30	TRBJ1-6	AWSAPTGGNSPLH
NA	TRBV3-1/TRBV3-2	TRBJ2-2	ASSQTTGELF
TRBD1	TRBV30	TRBJ2-7	ARGSGTGNYEQY
NA	TRBV19	TRBJ2-7	ASSAQTPARTEQY
TRBD2	TRBV9	TRBJ2-3	ASSPRMAGDADTQY
NA	TRBV7-9	TRBJ1-2	ASSPRTDSSYGYT
NA	TRBV7-9	TRBJ1-4	ASSSRTGRVTNEKLF
NA	TRBV12-3/TRBV12-4	TRBJ2-7	ASSFGGAGEQY
NA	TRBV2	TRBJ1-3	ASKDISGNTIY
NA	TRBV12-3/TRBV12-4	TRBJ1-1	ASSSLDSEAF
NA	TRBV6-5	TRBJ1-4	ASRVQGYSEKLF
TRBD1	TRBV3-1/TRBV3-2	TRBJ1-1	ASSRPAGGMNTEAF
TRBD1	TRBV29-1	TRBJ2-1	SVSRDRGDNEQF
TRBD1	TRBV5-8	TRBJ2-3	ASSEGQGVTDTQY
TRBD2	TRBV11-2	TRBJ2-5	ASRTGGSQETQY
NA	TRBV7-3	TRBJ2-2	ASRPGQNTGELF
NA	TRBV19	TRBJ1-2	ASRNLGVYGYT